The rows below give T cell receptor beta chains drawn from one sample of a study of human T cells and chemical hapten exposure. MiXCR, run by TCRdb on the RACE reads, gives a single entry per CDR3 protein. The data show tens of thousands of distinct CDR3 sequences, roughly 11% seen once. The sequenced sample was whole blood, obtained in connection with sensitization to the hapten diphenylcyclopropenone (DPC). The source is a woman between 45 and 65 years old with alopecia areata. Some clones in this sample may be carry-over from other donors' samples. Both conserved end residues are part of each CDR3. Fields, in order: CDR3 length, clone size, V gene, D gene, J gene, CDR3 protein, CDR3 DNA. A D gene is named only where the DNA matches it firmly. Clone sizes are given selectively: once, few, many, or a class where the clone is expanded.

length: 17
size: -
V: TRBV14
D: -
J: TRBJ1-6
CDR3: CASSQTWIPSYNSPLHF
DNA: TGTGCCAGCAGCCAAACCTGGATACCCTCCTATAATTCACCCCTCCACTTT

length: 15
size: -
V: TRBV4-2
D: TRBD1
J: TRBJ1-4
CDR3: CASSQGDRDNEKLFF
DNA: TGTGCCAGCAGCCAAGGGGACAGAGATAATGAAAAACTGTTTTTT

length: 15
size: many
V: TRBV28
D: -
J: TRBJ2-6
CDR3: CASSGRGTGANVLTF
DNA: TGTGCCAGCAGTGGCAGGGGAACTGGGGCCAACGTCCTGACTTTC

length: 15
size: many
V: TRBV28
D: -
J: TRBJ1-1
CDR3: CASSLGAGRNTEAFF
DNA: TGTGCCAGCAGTTTAGGAGCAGGAAGGAACACTGAAGCTTTCTTT

length: 17
size: -
V: TRBV7-2
D: TRBD2
J: TRBJ2-2
CDR3: CASSPSALAGRGGELFF
DNA: TGTGCCAGCAGCCCTAGCGCACTAGCGGGCAGGGGCGGGGAGCTGTTTTTT

length: 11
size: many
V: TRBV20-1
D: -
J: TRBJ2-1
CDR3: CSAGNRAEQFF
DNA: TGCAGTGCTGGGAACCGAGCGGAGCAGTTCTTC

length: 13
size: -
V: TRBV3-1
D: -
J: TRBJ1-1
CDR3: CASSQDRRRGTFF
DNA: TGTGCCAGCAGCCAAGATAGACGGAGAGGGACTTTCTTT

length: 15
size: -
V: TRBV18
D: -
J: TRBJ1-4
CDR3: CASSLTGGTNEKLLF
DNA: TGTGCCAGCTCACTGACAGGTGGAACTAATGAAAAACTGTTATTT

length: 13
size: many
V: TRBV6-6
D: TRBD1
J: TRBJ2-3
CDR3: CASRSTGGDTQYF
DNA: TGTGCCAGCAGATCGACAGGGGGGGATACGCAGTATTTT

length: 13
size: -
V: TRBV7-2
D: -
J: TRBJ2-1
CDR3: CASSWDQYTVLFF
DNA: TGTGCCAGCAGCTGGGACCAGTACACCGTTCTGTTCTTC

length: 12
size: many
V: TRBV14
D: -
J: TRBJ1-2
CDR3: CASSLDQNGYTF
DNA: TGTGCCAGCAGCTTAGATCAAAATGGCTACACCTTC

length: 13
size: many
V: TRBV29-1
D: TRBD1
J: TRBJ1-1
CDR3: CSVEDTTGGEAFF
DNA: TGCAGCGTTGAAGACACGACAGGGGGTGAAGCTTTCTTT

length: 18
size: few
V: TRBV11-3
D: TRBD2
J: TRBJ2-4
CDR3: CASRTPMGTRQSGNIQYF
DNA: TGTGCCAGCAGGACACCCATGGGGACTAGGCAATCGGGAAACATTCAGTACTTC

length: 12
size: many
V: TRBV20-1
D: TRBD1
J: TRBJ2-7
CDR3: CSARRTGVEQYF
DNA: TGCAGTGCTAGAAGAACAGGGGTGGAGCAGTACTTC

length: 12
size: many
V: TRBV7-8
D: -
J: TRBJ2-3
CDR3: CASSLWTDTQYF
DNA: TGTGCCAGCAGCTTATGGACAGATACGCAGTATTTT

length: 15
size: -
V: TRBV3-1
D: -
J: TRBJ2-2
CDR3: CASSPGRWNTGELFF
DNA: TGTGCCAGCAGTCCAGGACGTTGGAACACCGGGGAGCTGTTTTTT

length: 13
size: -
V: TRBV29-1
D: TRBD1
J: TRBJ1-1
CDR3: CSLTQGAQDDAFF
DNA: TGCAGCCTTACACAGGGGGCGCAGGATGATGCTTTCTTT

length: 16
size: many
V: TRBV18
D: -
J: TRBJ1-5
CDR3: CASSPMAWGGHQPQHF
DNA: TGTGCCAGCTCACCGATGGCCTGGGGTGGTCATCAGCCCCAGCATTTT

length: 16
size: -
V: TRBV7-2
D: -
J: TRBJ2-5
CDR3: CASSLRFNRYQETQYF
DNA: TGTGCCAGCAGCTTACGTTTTAACCGGTACCAAGAGACCCAGTACTTC

length: 14
size: few
V: TRBV7-9
D: -
J: TRBJ1-5
CDR3: CASSLMGSNQPQHF
DNA: TGTGCCAGCAGCTTAATGGGGAGCAATCAGCCCCAGCATTTT

length: 15
size: -
V: TRBV19
D: TRBD1
J: TRBJ2-1
CDR3: CASGDRDRAYNEQFF
DNA: TGTGCCAGTGGAGACCGGGACAGGGCCTACAATGAGCAGTTCTTC